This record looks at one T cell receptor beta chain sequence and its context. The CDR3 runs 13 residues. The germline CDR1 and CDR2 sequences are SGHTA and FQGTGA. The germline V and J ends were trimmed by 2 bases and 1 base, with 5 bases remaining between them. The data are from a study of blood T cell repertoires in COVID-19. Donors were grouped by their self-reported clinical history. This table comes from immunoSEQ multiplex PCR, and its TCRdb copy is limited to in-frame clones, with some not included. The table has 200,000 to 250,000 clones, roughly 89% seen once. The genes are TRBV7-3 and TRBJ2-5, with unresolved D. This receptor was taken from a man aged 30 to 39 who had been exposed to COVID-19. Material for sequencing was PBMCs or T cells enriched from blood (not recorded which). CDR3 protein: CASSLWAQETQYF. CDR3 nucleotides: TGTGCCAGCAGCTTATGGGCCCAAGAGACCCAGTACTTC.